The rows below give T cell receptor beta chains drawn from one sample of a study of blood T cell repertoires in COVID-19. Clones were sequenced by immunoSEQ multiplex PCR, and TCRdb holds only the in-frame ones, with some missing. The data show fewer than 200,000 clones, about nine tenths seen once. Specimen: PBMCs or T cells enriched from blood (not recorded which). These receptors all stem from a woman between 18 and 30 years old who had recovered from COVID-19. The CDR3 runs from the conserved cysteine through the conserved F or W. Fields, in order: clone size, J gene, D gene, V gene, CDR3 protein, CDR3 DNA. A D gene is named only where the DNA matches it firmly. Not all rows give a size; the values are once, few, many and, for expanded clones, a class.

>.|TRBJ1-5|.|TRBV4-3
CASSRGPNQPQHF
TGCGCCAGCAGCCGGGGCCCTAATCAGCCCCAGCATTTT
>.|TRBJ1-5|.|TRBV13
CASSLGRGSRQPQHF
TGTGCCAGCAGCTTAGGTAGGGGGTCTAGGCAGCCCCAGCATTTT
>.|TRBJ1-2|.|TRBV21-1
CASSNRGLVDYGYTF
TGTGCCAGCAGCAACAGGGGGCTGGTAGACTATGGCTACACCTTC
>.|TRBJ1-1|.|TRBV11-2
CASSLVAGNTEAFF
TGTGCCAGCAGCTTAGTCGCAGGGAACACTGAAGCTTTCTTT
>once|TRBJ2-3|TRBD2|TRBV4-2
CASSQEFGGGGDTQYF
TGTGCCAGCAGCCAAGAATTTGGCGGGGGGGGAGATACGCAGTATTTT
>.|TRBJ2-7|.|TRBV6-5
CASSYGRTTYEQYF
TGTGCCAGCAGTTACGGACGGACTACCTACGAGCAGTACTTC
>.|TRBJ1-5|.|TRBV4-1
CASTSGVPLGGDQPQHF
TGCGCCAGCACTAGCGGAGTTCCGCTGGGGGGGGATCAGCCCCAGCATTTT
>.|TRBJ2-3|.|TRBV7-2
CASSLAPGAANTDTQYF
TGTGCCAGCAGCTTAGCGCCGGGAGCGGCAAACACAGATACGCAGTATTTT
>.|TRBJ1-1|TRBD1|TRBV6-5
CASTIGQGGTEAFF
TGTGCCAGCACAATCGGACAGGGAGGGACTGAAGCTTTCTTT
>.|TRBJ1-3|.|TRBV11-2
CASSLQGPGNTIYF
TGTGCCAGCAGCTTACAGGGCCCTGGAAACACCATATATTTT
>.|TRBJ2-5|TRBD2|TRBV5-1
CASWKIAGGPRETQYF
TGCGCCAGCTGGAAGATAGCGGGGGGGCCACGAGAGACCCAGTACTTC
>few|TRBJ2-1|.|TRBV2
CASSGARTVTYNEQFF
TGTGCCAGCAGTGGGGCACGGACAGTTACCTACAATGAGCAGTTCTTC
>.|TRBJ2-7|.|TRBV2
CASSVQGPTNEQYF
TGTGCCAGCAGTGTACAGGGCCCGACTAACGAGCAGTACTTC
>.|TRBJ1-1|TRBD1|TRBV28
CASSFGTGGARNTEAFF
TGTGCCAGCAGTTTTGGTACAGGGGGCGCGAGGAACACTGAAGCTTTCTTT
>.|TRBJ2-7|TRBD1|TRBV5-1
CASSSDRGIYEQYF
TGCGCCAGCAGCTCGGACAGGGGGATCTACGAGCAGTACTTC
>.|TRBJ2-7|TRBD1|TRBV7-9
CASSLARQGQGMGYEQYF
TGTGCCAGCAGCTTAGCCCGTCAGGGACAGGGGATGGGCTACGAGCAGTACTTC
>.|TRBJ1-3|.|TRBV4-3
CASSQDGGARSGNTIYF
TGCGCCAGCAGCCAAGATGGGGGGGCTCGGTCGGGAAACACCATATATTTT